This TCR beta chain is drawn from a study of OX40 agonist ivuxolimab in advanced cancers. Comments on this clone: At one end, the junction sequence differs from germline, possibly due to a read error.

CDR3 length equals 15 residues. Germline assignment: CDR1 SNHLY and CDR2 FYNNEI. Sequenced by immunoSEQ multiplex PCR; TCRdb stores in-frame clones only, minus some. The data contain approximately 91,000 clones, approximately 86% of them singletons. This receptor was identified in an adult with an advanced solid tumor such as melanoma, head and neck, liver or kidney cancer. The sample here was CD4+ or CD8+ T cells sorted from blood, taken in a trial of the OX40 agonist ivuxolimab. The V gene is TRBV2, the J gene TRBJ1-5; TRBD1 is a possible D gene (5 bases). For the CDR3, the DNA is TGTGCCAGCAGGGAAGACAGAAATAGCAATCAGCCCCAGCATTTT. It specifies CASREDRNSNQPQHF.